This paragraph covers one T cell receptor (beta chain) sequence. Its antigen is still unknown. Germline V lookup: CDR1 MGHDK, CDR2 SYGVNS. The V end lost 6 bases, the J end lost 0 bases, and 15 bases lay between the germline ends. CDR3 length: 15 residues. This sample was included in a study of shared clonotypes between healthy human individuals. Sequenced by immunoSEQ multiplex PCR; TCRdb stores in-frame clones only, minus some. The sample contains approximately 2.4 million clones, approximately 96% of which appear only once. General study results and limits: It was the non-shared clonotypes that had lower generation probabilities than clonotypes shared by all four donors. Naive CD4 clonotypes overlapped across a few donors at approximately 5.5%.

The receptor comes from a man aged 18 to 29 in good health. The sequencing sample was made of naive CD4+ T cells sorted from blood. Subset specified: CD45RA+ positively selected. The chain uses TRBV25-1 and TRBJ2-7, with D perhaps TRBD2 (6 bases). CDR3 coding DNA: TGTGCCAGCAGGGGCGGGGAATCCTTCTCCTACGAGCAGTACTTC. This sequence encodes CASRGGESFSYEQYF.